Sequencing of this TCR beta chain was carried out in a study of cytomegalovirus exposure and HLA in healthy donors listed by TCRdb under 2017. About the study as a whole: An earlier analysis of approximately 600 of the donors reported about 250 Gb of sequence data and roughly 100 million unique TCR beta sequences from around 200 million T cells. Approximately 300 gigabases of sequencing data and around 88 million unique TCR sequences made up an early release that covered under 750 HLA-typed donors. Among the roughly 370 genotyped donors, around 79% belonged to the genetic ancestry cluster associated with self-reported Caucasian donors. The study aimed to test whether signatures of past pathogen exposure could be identified by cataloging public T cell receptors. Using immunosequencing, the study profiled T cell repertoires from fewer than 850 subjects and related those repertoires to cytomegalovirus serostatus. Along with the roughly 700-subject first cohort, a separate validation cohort of 120 different subjects was used. High-throughput TCR immunosequencing, statistical association of individual TCRs with disease status, and machine learning were combined to predict cytomegalovirus infection status. In a later analysis, previously published TCR beta repertoires from 666 donors were re-analyzed and high-resolution HLA genotyping was added so that TCR occurrence patterns could be studied. Rather than drawing on any new phenotypic data, the later analysis identified candidate immune exposures from TCR beta sequences and the way those sequences occurred across donors. To decide whether each TCR beta V gene segment behaved as functional or pseudogenic, an earlier analysis of 587 of the donors relied on high-throughput TCR beta sequencing. Donor age, sex, ethnicity and CMV serostatus were collected together with the repertoire data. In a later genetic analysis, genome-wide SNP genotypes for 398 of the 666 donors were used, and that subset was treated as a discovery cohort. Every repertoire in the discovery cohort had been generated on one and the same sequencing platform. HLA typing included class I and class II loci at four-digit resolution. Typing coverage varied by locus: roughly 620-630 donors for A, B, C, DRB1 and DQB1; 522 for DQA1; approximately 570 for DPA1; approximately 490 for DPB1. Five DR-DQ haplotypes were handled as single units for association and clustering because linkage in the cohort was strong. Among 350 to 400 genotyped donors of the cohort, an average of 235,054 unique TCR beta nucleotide sequences were sequenced per donor, around 18% of them non-productive. Study-wide conclusions, independent of this receptor: A further reported finding was that TCR beta sequences accurately predicted the HLA-A and HLA-B alleles for most subjects in the first cohort. The authors suggested that the approach could potentially be extended to other disease states and immunological phenotypes. Some IMGT-functional V segments, including TRBV6-2 and TRBV6-3, could not be told apart with the 87-base-pair reads, so those segments were excluded. In a later analysis, most CMV-associated TCR beta chains were found to appear HLA-restricted, with HLA associations seemingly driven largely by CMV exposure. In a later analysis, several top co-occurrence clusters were reported to appear linked to parvovirus B19, influenza, CMV and Epstein-Barr virus. In a later analysis, HLA-associated TCR beta chains showed more clonal expansion and lower generation probabilities than non-associated chains that were equally common. An association between a missense DCLRE1C variant and V-gene and J-gene trimming of TCR beta chains was found in a later genetic analysis and replicated in an independent cohort. HLA typing was unavailable for some donors at each locus, so association tests used only the typed subset. The study listed approximately 160 TCR beta chains as associated with cytomegalovirus. Compared with the roughly 600-donor mean, donors in an Asian-associated ancestry cluster had fewer N-insertions in productive TCRs, according to a later genetic analysis. A later analysis associated 15,000 to 20,000 TCR beta sequences with specific HLA alleles at a false discovery rate of 0.05. In both the original and validation cohorts, the classifier was reported to diagnose cytomegalovirus status with high specificity and sensitivity. Broadly in line with IMGT annotations, most TCR beta V segments showed up in productive rearrangements about 87% or about 30% of the time in an earlier analysis of 587 of the donors. Because counts were too low, 15 to 20 rarely observed V segments, including chromosome 9 orphons, were excluded from the earlier analysis of 587 of the donors. For the cohort, immune exposure information was limited to CMV serostatus. Presence/absence analyses assumed roughly uniform sequencing depth across donors, an assumption that may not hold. Correlated functional status among segregating V segments might be attributable to linkage disequilibrium, but an unknown experimental factor could not be ruled out. Assigning TCR associations to individual alleles was difficult when HLA alleles, especially DR and DQ, strongly co-occurred. A later analysis found that TCR association rates varied across HLA loci, with DRB1 alleles showing the most associated TCRs and HLA-C alleles the fewest. While some public TCRs were present in many individuals, most TCR sequences turned up only very rarely across donors. This cohort had only TCR beta chains sequenced, and the lack of alpha or paired-chain data limited which features could be detected. In vitro tests confirmed that a few of the cytomegalovirus-associated TCR beta chains recognize cytomegalovirus antigens. A cluster of highly shared sequence variants was judged likely to represent a technical artifact of the sequencing pipeline.

The cohort consisted of 666 healthy bone marrow donors. Cohort members were all nominally healthy when sampled, although unrecorded immune exposures were likely present. The donor tested CMV seronegative and was one of the 352 seronegative cohort members. Each donor provided a peripheral blood sample, and peripheral blood mononuclear cells were used for TCR beta sequencing. Genomic DNA was extracted from the blood cell samples with the Qiagen DNeasy Blood Extraction Kit. The library relied on the immunoSEQ multiplex PCR assay. The multiplex PCR relied on a mix of 60 forward primers for TCR Vbeta segments and 13 reverse primers for TCR Jbeta segments. Amplification of the CDR3 region of rearranged TCR beta genes was performed with a multiplex PCR assay on genomic DNA. Amplified TCR beta libraries were sequenced as 87-base-pair reads on the Illumina HiSeq System. The authors' pipeline ran thus. A later analysis counted some 74 million unique TCR beta chains across the approximately 700 repertoires, and about 10 million of these chains were shared by at least two donors. Raw reads were error-corrected and collapsed into unique sequences with a nearest-neighbor algorithm that merged closely related sequences to remove PCR and sequencing errors. V, D and J gene segments were assigned by aligning CDR3 sequences to IMGT reference sequences. For a sequence to be retained, at least a six-nucleotide match to both a V gene segment and a J gene segment was required. Rearrangements were classified as productive when the CDR3 lacked stop codons and remained in frame with V and J, and all other rearrangements were classified as non-productive. Following IMGT convention, CDR3 was defined as the stretch from the second conserved V-encoded cysteine to the conserved J-encoded phenylalanine. In an earlier analysis of around 600 of the donors, sequences lacking an unambiguous match to a single V gene segment were excluded. In an earlier analysis of roughly 500 of the donors, V segments were called functional above 56.7% productive rearrangements and were called segregating when the between-donor standard deviation exceeded 5%. A statistical classification framework was built to diagnose cytomegalovirus status from the catalog of TCR beta chain sequences. V and J gene assignment, in a later analysis, came from comparing TCR nucleotide sequences with IMGT/GENE-DB human TR gene sequences. Using the TCRdist pipeline, a later analysis assigned CDR3 sequences along with most-parsimonious VDJ recombination scenarios. In a later analysis, every TCR beta chain was defined by the combination of its CDR3 amino acid sequence and its V-gene family, and reads without a unique V-gene family were dropped. As a way to deal with suspected cross-contamination and a sequencing artifact, a later analysis dropped 592 nucleotide sequences that were highly shared and had low generation probability. In a later analysis, a clonal expansion index was calculated for each public chain from normalized within-repertoire ranks of inferred template counts. A later analysis computed generation probabilities with a VDJ recombination model fitted to out-of-frame rearrangements, and checked the results against IGoR. In a later analysis, hypergeometric tests were used to score TCR-TCR, TCR-HLA and TCR-CMV co-occurrence, with a repertoire-size bias correction applied to TCR pairs. To estimate false discovery rates, a later analysis permuted the HLA or CMV assignments 20 times. In a later analysis, co-occurring TCRs were grouped using DBSCAN, and TCRdist sequence similarity was added for clustering within HLA-allele-positive subsets. Repertoires with fewer than 30,000 or more than 120,000 public chains were left out of co-occurrence clustering, as were a few repertoires with anomalous nucleotide sharing. The table comes from immuneACCESS by way of TCRdb, which keeps in-frame sequences with V and J called. Part of the clones is missing from these tables; in studies checked, under half for an unresolved V gene and the rest for unknown reasons. Clonal size and the V and J genes are those of that table, whereas D and trimming came from the DNA. The sample profile shows 90,000 to 95,000 clones; around 80% of them were found once. 2% of the sample is held by the ten biggest clonotypes.

The CDR3 runs 16 amino acids, cysteine and phenylalanine included. Of the read, only the CDR3 DNA is kept; its 48 bases are in frame from base 1. Taken from the germline V gene, the CDR1 and CDR2 loops are SGHNT and YENEEA. The germline V end is reduced by 3 bases and the J end by 1 base; junction bases left unmatched: 6. About this clone itself: Its binding antigen is unknown. The record has no base qualities; no much larger clone is one base away.

The chain joins TRBV11-3 to TRBJ2-7, with TRBD2 identical over 10 junction bases. Sequenced material: PBMCs. This TCR was recovered from a man aged 18-30 years in good health and CMV-seronegative. The base sequence is TGTGCCAGCAGCTTGAAAGCGGGGGGGCCGTCCTACGAGCAGTACTTC. Its protein reads: CASSLKAGGPSYEQYF.